Ten or more counts support the clone carrying this T cell receptor beta chain. Its specificity is unknown. This sample stems from a study of T cell repertoires in cytomegalovirus infection. Study overall: HLA-B-restricted CMV epitopes that are well studied were used alongside recently identified HLA-C-restricted ones. Study-wide results and caveats: In two of eight donors, the top clonotype was HLA-C-restricted CMV-specific.

TCRdb analysed the reads with MiXCR anew, one entry per CDR3 protein. The table lists 250,000 to 400,000 distinct CDR3 sequences, 25% of them singletons, with roughly 14% in the top ten. This CDR3 is built from 15 residues. CDR1 and CDR2 from the germline V gene are SGHVS and FNYEAQ. Between the trimmed V and J ends, which lost 1 base and 3 bases, there was a span of 12 bases. Material: cultured PBMCs, obtained from culture after CMV antigen stimulation. This chain links TRBV7-6 with TRBJ1-1; no clear D. The clonotype was recovered from a human donor in good health (CMV status not recorded). Some clones in this sample may be carry-over from other donors' samples. The CDR3 DNA is TGTGCCAGCAGCTTAGGGTCCGGGTATGACACTGAAGCTTTCTTT. This encodes CASSLGSGYDTEAFF.